This T cell receptor beta chain was sequenced for a study of T cells after yellow fever vaccination. About the research overall: In the case of low-cell-number fractions, SMART-Seq v4 Ultra Low Input was used for preparation. Findings and caveats of the study: Subsequent booster samples again held most clones from primary vaccination (roughly 95% CD4, roughly 88% CD8).

Synthesis of TCR cDNA relied on 5'RACE template switching, which attached a universal primer site and UMIs. MiXCR, applied by TCRdb to the 5' RACE reads, yields one record per CDR3 protein. The sample includes 250,000 or so distinct CDR3 sequences, more than 3.5% seen only once; the top ten take over 15%. The germline V gene encodes CDR1 SGHRS and CDR2 YFSETQ. V dropped 1 base and J dropped 4; count of bases not matched to a gene: 5. The length of the CDR3 is 17 residues. This clonotype was counted many times. Its antigen is not known. This specimen was PBMCs, taken 15 days after the yellow fever booster vaccination. This TCR was recovered from a man younger than 35 who received the YFV17D yellow fever vaccine. This chain joins TRBV5-1 and TRBJ2-3, with TRBD2 identical over 14 bases. In DNA, the CDR3 is TGCGCCAGCAGCTTGTGGGGACTAGCGGGGGACGCAGATACGCAGTATTTT. Residues: CASSLWGLAGDADTQYF.